One and the same sample provided the 17 T cell receptor beta chains below, sequenced in a study of cytomegalovirus exposure and HLA in healthy donors. Primers for the PCR totalled 60 Vbeta and 13 Jbeta. TCRdb's copy holds only in-frame clones and misses some; the assay was immunoSEQ multiplex PCR. The sample has around 120,000 clones; 8% to 10% are singletons. Sample: PBMCs. Every receptor here comes from a man aged 25 to 40 in good health and CMV-seronegative.

This rearrangement joins TRBV2 to TRBJ1-1; 10 nucleotides align to TRBD1. The length of the CDR3 is 16 residues. J lost 4 bases, V lost 0 bases, and 5 bases had no gene match. The germline V gene has CDR1 SNHLY and CDR2 FYNNEI. CDR3 DNA: TGTGCCAGCAGTGAAGCTGTGACAGGGGGCGGCACTGAAGCTTTCTTT. Amino acid sequence: CASSEAVTGGGTEAFF. The full variable domain, with the rest looked up from reference TRBV2 and TRBJ1-1, is EPEVTQTPSHQVTQMGQEVILRCVPISNHLYFYWYRQILGQKVEFLVSFYNNEISEKSEIFDDQFSVERPDGSNFTLKIRSTKLEDSAMYFCASSEAVTGGGTEAFFGQGTRLTVV.

Only a few counts were recorded for this clone. This chain links TRBV6-5 with TRBJ2-4; D may be TRBD2 (5 bases). V was trimmed by 7 bases and J by 0 bases, leaving 13 bases between them. The CDR3 totals 15 residues. CDR1 is MNHEY and CDR2 is SVGAGI in the germline V gene. CDR3 sequence: CASKRGKLAKNIQYF. Written as DNA, the CDR3 is TGTGCCAGCAAACGAGGGAAGCTAGCCAAAAACATTCAGTACTTC.

This clone was found a few times. The chain joins TRBV6-1 to TRBJ1-5; perhaps TRBD1 as D (5 bases). This CDR3 has 15 residues. Germline CDR1 reads MNHNS; CDR2 reads SASEGT. V lost 2 bases and J 3 bases, leaving 11 bases between the germline ends. In DNA form, the CDR3 reads TGTGCCAGCAGTGAAAGCAGGGCCTACAATCAGCCCCAGCATTTT. This sequence encodes CASSESRAYNQPQHF.

CDR3 in DNA: TGCGCCAGCAGCCAAGACGACAGGGGGCCTGGAAACACCATATATTTT. As protein: CASSQDDRGPGNTIYF. The rearrangement links TRBV4-1 to TRBJ1-3; TRBD1 agrees at 10 bases. There are 16 residues in the CDR3. V shed 0 bases, J shed 2 bases, and the junction held 1 base outside the gene matches. Germline V gene lookup returns CDR1 MGHRA and CDR2 YSYEKL.

The rearrangement joins TRBV11-2 to TRBJ1-2, with D possibly being TRBD1 (5 bases). V lost 4 bases, J lost 4 bases, and 19 bases lay in between. The germline V gene has CDR1 SGHAT and CDR2 FQNNGV. The CDR3 loop spans 16 amino acids. In DNA, the CDR3 is TGTGCCAGCAGCTCCCAGGGACTACCCAACTTCTATGGCTACACCTTC. The encoded protein is CASSSQGLPNFYGYTF.

This rearrangement joins TRBV19 to TRBJ2-1; TRBD2 aligns across 11 bases. Per the germline V gene, CDR1 is LNHDA and CDR2 is SQIVND (reference sequence). The CDR3 is made up of 18 amino acids. J lost 1 base, V lost 3 bases, and 8 bases had no gene match. The CDR3 coding sequence is TGTGCCAGTAGTATGCAACTAGCGGGGGTCCCATCCTACAATGAGCAGTTCTTC. This sequence encodes CASSMQLAGVPSYNEQFF. Together with reference TRBV19 and TRBJ2-1, the CDR3 gives the full variable domain: DGGITQSPKYLFRKEGQNVTLSCEQNLNHDAMYWYRQDPGQGLRLIYYSQIVNDFQKGDIAEGYSVSREKKESFPLTVTSAQKNPTAFYLCASSMQLAGVPSYNEQFFGPGTRLTVL.

This clone was counted between two and nine times. This sequence joins TRBV27 and TRBJ1-2, with D possibly TRBD1 on 6 matching bases. With 3 bases removed from V and 5 bases from J, the gap between germline ends came to 10 bases. This CDR3 contains 13 residues. CDR1 is MNHEY and CDR2 is SMNVEV in the germline V gene (reference sequence). CDR3 in DNA: TGTGCCAGCAGTTTGGGGGGGGCTTATGGCTACACCTTC. Its protein product is CASSLGGAYGYTF.

This clone was seen only a few times. For the CDR3, the DNA is TGTGCCAGCAGCAAAGGGGCCAACGTCCTGACTTTC. This encodes CASSKGANVLTF. V is TRBV6-5 and J is TRBJ2-6; D ambiguous. The CDR3 consists of 12 residues. Germline CDR1 reads MNHEY; CDR2 reads SVGAGI. Trimming removed 6 bases at V and 4 bases at J, with 4 bases between.

Many counts were recorded for this clone. The chain uses TRBV10-1 and TRBJ1-2; 7 bases fit TRBD1. V was pared by 2 bases and J by 4 bases, with 1 base of the junction left unmatched. This CDR3 comprises 13 residues. Germline assignment: CDR1 WNHNN and CDR2 SYGVQD (reference sequence). The CDR3 bases are TGCGCCAGCAGTGAGCGGGACAGCTATGGCTACACCTTC. This sequence encodes CASSERDSYGYTF.

The chain couples TRBV27 to TRBJ1-1; tentatively, D is TRBD1 (6 bases). V was pared by 5 bases and J by 3 bases, with 19 bases between. Germline V gene lookup returns CDR1 MNHEY and CDR2 SMNVEV (reference sequence). The CDR3 is 16 amino acids. The CDR3 nucleotides read TGTGCCAGCAGTCCCTCGGGGGGCGAAAGGGACACTGAAGCTTTCTTT. Translation: CASSPSGGERDTEAFF.

This sequence joins TRBV7-9 and TRBJ1-5; 9 nucleotides align to TRBD1. V gave up 5 bases and J gave up 1 base; unmatched junction bases: 9. CDR1 is SEHNR and CDR2 is FQNEAQ in the germline V gene (reference sequence). This CDR3 region has 17 residues. CDR3 in DNA: TGTGCCAGCAGCCTTGGACAGGGGAGGTCGAGCAATCAGCCCCAGCATTTT. Amino acids: CASSLGQGRSSNQPQHF.

This chain links TRBV2 with TRBJ1-2; D remains unclear. This CDR3 contains 10 residues. Germline CDR1 is SNHLY and CDR2 is FYNNEI. Trimming left V 5 bases short and J 11 bases short, with 9 bases between. CDR3 coding DNA: TGTGCCAGCAGTTCCCAGGATTACACCTTC. This sequence encodes CASSSQDYTF.

The gene calls are TRBV13 and TRBJ2-1, with 7 bases matching TRBD1. Germline CDR1 PRHDT, CDR2 FYEKMQ (reference sequence). The CDR3 covers 16 residues. The V gene end was trimmed by 0 bases and the J gene end by 4 bases; junction bases not matched to a gene: 6. The CDR3 bases are TGTGCCAGCAGCTTAGGGTTGGGACAGTCTTACAATGAGCAGTTCTTC. Protein sequence: CASSLGLGQSYNEQFF.

This clone was recorded a few times. The rearrangement links TRBV5-4 to TRBJ1-1; 7 nucleotides line up with TRBD1. Germline CDR1 reads SGHNT; CDR2 reads YYREEE (reference sequence). V was pared by 2 bases and J by 1 base, with 5 bases of the junction left unmatched. The CDR3 is 15 residues long. The CDR3 coding sequence is TGTGCCAGCAGCTTTGTAGGGGGCGCGAACACTGAAGCTTTCTTT. Its translation: CASSFVGGANTEAFF.

This clone was seen only a few times. The chain joins TRBV27 to TRBJ2-7, with 10 bases aligning to TRBD1. CDR1 MNHEY and CDR2 SMNVEV come from the germline V gene (reference sequence). The CDR3 is made up of 17 amino acids. V lost 5 bases to trimming and J lost 6 bases; unmatched junction nucleotides: 16. CDR3 sequence (DNA): TGTGCCAGCAGTGAGAGACAGGGGGCAAGGTTGTTGGCCGAGCAGTACTTC. Translation: CASSERQGARLLAEQYF.

CDR3 sequence (DNA): TGTGCCAGCAGCCCAGACAGCCACACCATATATTTT. Protein: CASSPDSHTIYF. This chain joins TRBV5-4 and TRBJ1-3; maybe TRBD1 (5 bases). Trimming took 4 bases from V and 8 from J, leaving 10 bases between them. The CDR3 is 12 residues long. Germline V gene lookup returns CDR1 SGHNT and CDR2 YYREEE (reference sequence).

The chain carries TRBV4-2 and TRBJ2-1; 10 bases line up with TRBD2. V was pared by 1 base and J by 7 bases, with 10 bases of the junction left unmatched. This CDR3 comprises 17 residues. Germline CDR1 and CDR2: LGHNA and YNFKEQ. DNA of the CDR3: TGTGCCAGCAGCCAAGGGGTAGGTAGCGGGAGGTTGAATGAGCAGTTCTTC. It codes for CASSQGVGSGRLNEQFF.